The entry below describes one T cell receptor (beta chain). This entry is derived from a study of blood T cells in healthy people across ages. Alongside a J-beta primer mix, a sample-barcoded 5' primer served in a second PCR lasting about 6 to 12 cycles. One entry per CDR3 protein results from TCRdb running MiXCR on the 5' RACE reads. Altogether about 1.1 million distinct CDR3 sequences are present, 30% to 40% being singletons, with the ten largest covering less than 15%. The sample was blood. The TCR was taken from a young man in good health.

CDR3: CATSDSRDNRLFF. In nucleotides, the CDR3 is TGTGCCACCAGTGATTCCCGGGACAACCGGCTGTTTTTT. The chain is built from TRBV24-1 and TRBJ1-4, with D perhaps matching TRBD1 (6 bases). The CDR3 is 13 amino acids. CDR1 KGHDR and CDR2 SFDVKD come from the germline V gene. V was trimmed by 2 bases and J by 14 bases, leaving 14 bases between them.